This TCR beta chain was obtained from a study of T cells in localized non-small cell lung cancer. Trimming cost V 3 bases and J 3 bases; bases outside gene matches: 6. CDR1 is SGHRS, CDR2 YFSETQ, per germline. CDR3 size: 15 residues. TCRdb's table, derived via immunoSEQ multiplex PCR, lists solely in-frame clones and lacks some. The sample carries some 24,000 clones, approximately 90% recorded once. Sequencing used peripheral blood, obtained before any cancer treatment. This TCR came from a woman aged 40 to 75 with stage I lung adenocarcinoma. The chain uses TRBV5-1 and TRBJ2-4, with 7 bases fitting TRBD2. The CDR3 is CASSSSGTIKNIQYF. The CDR3 nucleotides read TGCGCCAGCAGCTCATCGGGGACTATCAAAAACATTCAGTACTTC. Full variable domain (outside the CDR3, taken from reference TRBV5-1 and TRBJ2-4): KAGVTQTPRYLIKTRGQQVTLSCSPISGHRSVSWYQQTPGQGLQFLFEYFSETQRNKGNFPGRFSGRQFSNSRSEMNVSTLELGDSALYLCASSSSGTIKNIQYFGAGTRLSVL.